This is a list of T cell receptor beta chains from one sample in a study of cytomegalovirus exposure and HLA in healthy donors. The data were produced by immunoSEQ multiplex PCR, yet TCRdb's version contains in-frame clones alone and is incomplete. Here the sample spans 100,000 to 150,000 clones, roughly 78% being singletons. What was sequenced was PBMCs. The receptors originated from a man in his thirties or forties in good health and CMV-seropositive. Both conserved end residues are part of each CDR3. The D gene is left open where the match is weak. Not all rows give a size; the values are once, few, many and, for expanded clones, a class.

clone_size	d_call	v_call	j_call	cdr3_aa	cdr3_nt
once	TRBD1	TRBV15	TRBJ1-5	CATSRAGTGDQPQHF	TGTGCCACCAGCAGAGCCGGGACAGGGGATCAGCCCCAGCATTTT
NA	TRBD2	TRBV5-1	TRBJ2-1	CASSSSTSGKVGEQFF	TGCGCCAGCAGCTCCTCGACCAGCGGGAAAGTTGGTGAGCAGTTCTTC
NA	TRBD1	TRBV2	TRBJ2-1	CASSHRQGSQSSNEQFF	TGTGCCAGCAGCCACCGACAGGGGTCCCAGTCTAGCAATGAGCAGTTCTTC
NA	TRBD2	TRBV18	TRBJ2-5	CASSRREGYQETQYF	TGTGCCAGCTCGAGGCGGGAGGGGTATCAAGAGACCCAGTACTTC
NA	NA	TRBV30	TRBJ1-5	CAWSVDRGGPQHF	TGTGCCTGGAGTGTGGACCGAGGGGGGCCCCAGCATTTT
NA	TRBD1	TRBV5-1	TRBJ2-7	CASSLDRGRGSYEQYF	TGCGCCAGCAGCTTGGACAGGGGGCGCGGGTCCTACGAGCAGTACTTC
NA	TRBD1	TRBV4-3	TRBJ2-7	CASSPSAGQGTYEQYF	TGCGCCAGCAGCCCAAGTGCGGGACAGGGTACCTACGAGCAGTACTTC
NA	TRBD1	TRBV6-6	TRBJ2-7	CASSITGQGPYEQYF	TGTGCCAGCAGTATTACGGGACAGGGGCCCTACGAGCAGTACTTC
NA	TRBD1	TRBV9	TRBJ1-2	CASSVGQGGYTF	TGTGCCAGCAGCGTAGGACAGGGTGGCTACACCTTC
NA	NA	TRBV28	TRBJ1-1	CASSPRASNTEAFF	TGTGCCAGCAGTCCCAGGGCTTCGAACACTGAAGCTTTCTTT
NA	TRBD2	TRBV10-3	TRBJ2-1	CATTKREGQDNEQFF	TGTGCCACCACGAAGCGGGAGGGCCAGGACAATGAGCAGTTCTTC
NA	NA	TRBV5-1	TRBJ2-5	CASSLEGAGRWQETQYF	TGCGCCAGCAGCTTGGAGGGTGCAGGGCGATGGCAAGAGACCCAGTACTTC
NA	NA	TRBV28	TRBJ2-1	CASSLLGASHSYNEQFF	TGTGCCAGCAGTTTATTGGGAGCCAGCCACTCCTACAATGAGCAGTTCTTC
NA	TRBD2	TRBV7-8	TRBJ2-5	CASSLTSGQETQYF	TGTGCCAGCAGCTTGACTAGCGGACAAGAGACCCAGTACTTC
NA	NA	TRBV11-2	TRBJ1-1	CASSHQGAGAFF	TGTGCCAGCAGCCATCAAGGGGCTGGGGCTTTCTTT
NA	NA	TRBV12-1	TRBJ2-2	CASSFLGGRANTGELFF	TGCGCCAGCAGCTTTCTTGGGGGGAGGGCGAACACCGGGGAGCTGTTTTTT
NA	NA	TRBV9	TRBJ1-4	CASSKEGAAEKLFF	TGTGCCAGCAGTAAGGAGGGAGCTGCGGAAAAACTGTTTTTT
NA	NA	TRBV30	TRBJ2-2	CAWRESWGELFF	TGTGCCTGGAGAGAGAGTTGGGGGGAGCTGTTTTTT
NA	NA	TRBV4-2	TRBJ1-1	CASSQDLGEYTEAFF	TGTGCCAGCAGCCAAGATCTTGGGGAGTACACTGAAGCTTTCTTT
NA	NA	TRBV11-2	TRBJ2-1	CASSLDLRELIF	TGTGCCAGCAGCTTAGACCTTCGGGAATTGATCTTC
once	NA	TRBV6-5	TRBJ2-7	CASSYAAGYEQYF	TGTGCCAGCAGTTACGCGGCAGGGTACGAGCAGTACTTC
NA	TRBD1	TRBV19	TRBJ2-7	CASSPGQGAYEQYF	TGTGCCAGTAGTCCCGGACAGGGCGCCTACGAGCAGTACTTC
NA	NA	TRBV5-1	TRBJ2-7	CASSFSRAPYEQYF	TGCGCCAGCAGCTTCAGCAGGGCCCCCTACGAGCAGTACTTC
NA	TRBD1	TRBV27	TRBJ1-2	CASSSPGQGPYGYTF	TGTGCCAGCAGTTCTCCGGGACAGGGACCCTATGGCTACACCTTC
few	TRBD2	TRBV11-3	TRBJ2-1	CASSLAGTSGGNEQFF	TGTGCCAGCAGCTTAGCCGGGACTAGCGGGGGGAATGAGCAGTTCTTC
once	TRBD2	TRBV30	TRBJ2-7	CAWSVGGAYEQYF	TGTGCCTGGAGTGTGGGGGGGGCCTACGAGCAGTACTTC
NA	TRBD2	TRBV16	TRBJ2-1	CASSQFGTRSYNEQFF	TGTGCCAGCAGCCAATTTGGGACTAGGTCCTACAATGAGCAGTTCTTC
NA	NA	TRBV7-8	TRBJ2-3	CASSLDRRDTQYF	TGTGCCAGCAGCTTAGATCGTAGAGATACGCAGTATTTT
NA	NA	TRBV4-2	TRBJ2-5	CASSQRAQETQYF	TGTGCCAGCAGCCAAAGAGCCCAAGAGACCCAGTACTTC
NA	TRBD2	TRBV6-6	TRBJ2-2	CAIKELGGSSPGELFF	TGTGCCATCAAGGAGTTGGGCGGGAGTTCCCCCGGGGAGCTGTTTTTT
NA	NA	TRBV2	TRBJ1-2	CASREPGMAGGYTF	TGTGCCAGCAGGGAGCCTGGGATGGCAGGGGGCTACACCTTC
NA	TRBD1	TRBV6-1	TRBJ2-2	CASSDVRGTGFLRHTGELFF	TGTGCCAGCAGTGACGTTCGGGGGACAGGGTTTTTACGGCACACCGGGGAGCTGTTTTTT
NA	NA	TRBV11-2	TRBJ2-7	CASSPAPRGKPYEQYF	TGTGCCAGCAGCCCGGCCCCTCGAGGGAAACCCTACGAGCAGTACTTC
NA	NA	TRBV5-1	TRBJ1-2	CASSLASGEANYGYTF	TGCGCCAGCAGCTTGGCGTCGGGGGAAGCTAACTATGGCTACACCTTC
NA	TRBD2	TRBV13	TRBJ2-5	CASSSLIAGGQETQYF	TGTGCCAGCAGCTCCTTGATAGCGGGGGGACAAGAGACCCAGTACTTC
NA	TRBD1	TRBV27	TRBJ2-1	CASSPRTGPDEQFF	TGTGCCAGCAGTCCGAGGACAGGTCCCGATGAGCAGTTCTTC
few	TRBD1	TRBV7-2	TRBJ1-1	CASSPQGAITEAFF	TGTGCCAGCAGCCCGCAGGGGGCCATCACTGAAGCTTTCTTT
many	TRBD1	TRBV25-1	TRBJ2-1	CASSDSDRANEQFF	TGTGCCAGCAGTGATTCGGACAGGGCGAATGAGCAGTTCTTC
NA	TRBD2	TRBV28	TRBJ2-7	CASTPRSSGYEQYF	TGTGCCAGCACCCCCCGATCTAGCGGGTACGAGCAGTACTTC
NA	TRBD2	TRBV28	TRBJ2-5	CASTKRIAGAETQYF	TGTGCCAGCACCAAAAGGATAGCGGGAGCAGAGACCCAGTACTTC
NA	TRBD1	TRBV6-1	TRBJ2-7	CASSELGQSYEQYF	TGTGCCAGCAGTGAATTGGGACAGTCCTACGAGCAGTACTTC
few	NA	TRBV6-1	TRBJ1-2	CASSEAQGSWSGYTF	TGTGCCAGCAGTGAAGCACAGGGCTCATGGTCAGGCTACACCTTC
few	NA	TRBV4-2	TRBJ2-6	CASSQESHRTVSGANVLTF	TGTGCCAGCAGCCAAGAAAGTCACAGAACTGTCTCTGGGGCCAACGTCCTGACTTTC
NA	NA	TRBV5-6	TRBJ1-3	CASTIEEGVNTIYF	TGTGCCAGCACGATTGAAGAAGGAGTCAACACCATATATTTT
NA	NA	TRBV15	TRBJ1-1	CATSRDRGGTEAFF	TGTGCCACCAGCAGAGATCGGGGGGGCACTGAAGCTTTCTTT
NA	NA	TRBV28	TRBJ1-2	CASSPGVGHYTF	TGTGCCAGCAGTCCCGGGGTGGGACACTACACCTTC
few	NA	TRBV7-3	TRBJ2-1	CASSLLGSYNEQFF	TGTGCCAGCAGCTTACTAGGCTCCTACAATGAGCAGTTCTTC
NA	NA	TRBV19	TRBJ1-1	CASSGSPGHTEAFF	TGTGCCAGTAGTGGGTCACCAGGGCACACTGAAGCTTTCTTT
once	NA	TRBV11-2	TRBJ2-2	CASSLGPGAGELFF	TGTGCCAGCAGCTTAGGGCCGGGAGCTGGGGAGCTGTTTTTT
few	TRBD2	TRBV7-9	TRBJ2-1	CASSSTSGRASQGQFF	TGTGCCAGCAGCTCGACTAGCGGGAGGGCCTCTCAAGGGCAGTTCTTC
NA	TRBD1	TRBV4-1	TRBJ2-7	CASSQDRGSVREQYF	TGCGCCAGCAGCCAAGACAGGGGGTCTGTTCGCGAGCAGTACTTC
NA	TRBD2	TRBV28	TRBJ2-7	CASSLWRGLAGGPAYEQYF	TGTGCCAGCAGTTTATGGAGGGGACTAGCGGGAGGGCCGGCCTACGAGCAGTACTTC
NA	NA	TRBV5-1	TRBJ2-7	CASSRKVRDHPLYEQYF	TGCGCCAGCAGCAGAAAAGTCCGGGATCACCCCCTCTACGAGCAGTACTTC
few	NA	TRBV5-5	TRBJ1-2	CASSLALGTGRRNYGYTF	TGTGCCAGCAGCTTGGCCCTTGGAACAGGGCGAAGGAACTATGGCTACACCTTC
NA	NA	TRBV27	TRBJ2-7	CASSSNRVHEQYF	TGTGCCAGCAGTTCAAACAGGGTCCACGAGCAGTACTTC
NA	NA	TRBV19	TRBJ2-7	CASSPRGGTDDEQYF	TGTGCCAGTAGTCCCCGGGGTGGCACGGACGACGAGCAGTACTTC
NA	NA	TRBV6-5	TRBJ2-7	CASSYSVRGTYEQYF	TGTGCCAGCAGTTATAGTGTGAGGGGGACCTACGAGCAGTACTTC
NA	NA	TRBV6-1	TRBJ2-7	CASSEGATREQYF	TGTGCCAGCAGTGAAGGGGCGACAAGGGAGCAGTACTTC
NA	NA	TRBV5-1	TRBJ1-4	CASSLLATNEKLFF	TGCGCCAGCAGCTTGTTAGCAACTAATGAAAAACTGTTTTTT